The 7 T cell receptor beta chains presented below share a single source sample, sequenced in a study of blood T cell repertoires in COVID-19. Measured with immunoSEQ multiplex PCR; TCRdb has only the in-frame clones, and not every one. Of about 270,000 clones in the sample, about 89% were seen once. The sequencing input was peripheral blood. These receptor sequences come from a man aged 45-60 years with acute or convalescent COVID-19.

The chain couples TRBV7-2 to TRBJ2-2; 7 bases align to TRBD1. The germline V gene encodes CDR1 SGHTA and CDR2 FQGNSA. V lost 5 bases to trimming and J lost 0 bases; unmatched junction nucleotides: 3. The CDR3 is made up of 15 amino acids. The CDR3 reads CASSAGTANTGELFF. Written as DNA, the CDR3 is TGTGCCAGCAGCGCCGGGACAGCGAACACCGGGGAGCTGTTTTTT. Complete variable domain (other parts from reference TRBV7-2 and TRBJ2-2): GAGVSQSPSNKVTEKGKDVELRCDPISGHTALYWYRQSLGQGLEFLIYFQGNSAPDKSGLPSDRFSAERTGGSVSTLTIQRTQQEDSAVYLCASSAGTANTGELFFGEGSRLTVL.

The gene calls are TRBV2 and TRBJ2-1; 11 positions match TRBD2. Germline V gene sequence: CDR1 SNHLY, CDR2 FYNNEI. This CDR3 is built from 15 residues. V was clipped by 7 bases and J by 6 bases; unmatched bases: 8. CDR3 protein: CASNSLAGETNEQFF. CDR3 nucleotide sequence: TGTGCCAGCAATTCACTAGCGGGAGAGACCAATGAGCAGTTCTTC.

This clone came up a few times. The gene calls are TRBV7-9 and TRBJ2-7; D unclear. The CDR3 spans 15 residues. With 1 base removed from V and 1 base from J, the gap between germline ends came to 11 bases. Looked up from germline, CDR1 is SEHNR and CDR2 is FQNEAQ (reference sequence). DNA of the CDR3: TGTGCCAGCAGCTTAGGGCCGCGCGGTTCCTACGAGCAGTACTTC. This codes for CASSLGPRGSYEQYF.

The chain has TRBV7-8 and TRBJ2-3; 8 bases map to TRBD1. The V gene's germline CDR1 is SGHVS and CDR2 FQNEAQ. The CDR3 covers 17 residues. V trimming: 4 bases; J trimming: 0 bases; junction bases outside the gene matches: 9. The CDR3 DNA sequence: TGTGCCAGCAGCTACCACCCCGACAGGGGTAGCACAGATACGCAGTATTTT. It yields the protein CASSYHPDRGSTDTQYF.

The chain employs TRBV30 and TRBJ2-1; the D gene is possibly TRBD1 (6 bases). Germline-derived CDR1 and CDR2 are GTSNPN and SVGIG (reference sequence). The CDR3 runs to 13 residues. V was clipped by 5 bases and J by 0 bases, with 8 bases between them. CDR3 sequence: CAWEDSSYNEQFF. CDR3 in DNA: TGTGCCTGGGAGGACAGCTCCTACAATGAGCAGTTCTTC.

V is TRBV14 and J is TRBJ1-4, with TRBD1 matching 7 bases. The CDR3 loop spans 14 amino acids. The V gene end was trimmed by 4 bases and the J gene end by 8 bases; junction bases not matched to a gene: 7. Per the germline V gene, CDR1 is SGHDN and CDR2 is FVKESK. CDR3 DNA sequence: TGTGCCAGCAGCCCAAGACAGGGATACGAAAAACTGTTTTTT. Translated, it gives CASSPRQGYEKLFF.

V gene TRBV29-1 combines with J gene TRBJ2-7; TRBD2 might be the D (5 bases). The CDR3 is 11 residues long. With 3 bases removed from V and 6 bases from J, the gap between germline ends came to 9 bases. The germline gives CDR1 SQVTM, CDR2 ANQGSEA. The CDR3 DNA reads TGCAGCGTTGATGACCGGGGCGAGCAGTACTTC. Translated: CSVDDRGEQYF.